Listed below are T cell receptor beta chains from one sample, sequenced in a study of T cell responses to AZD1222 COVID-19 vaccine. The method was immunoSEQ multiplex PCR; TCRdb's version includes in-frame clones alone and lacks a portion of them. The table lists about 120,000 clones, around 91% of them singletons. This sample comprised peripheral blood, obtained 28 days after the second AZD1222 dose. These receptors all stem from an adult who received the AZD1222 COVID-19 vaccine. The CDR3 runs from the conserved cysteine through the conserved F or W. The D gene is left open where the match is weak. Size is stated for part of the rows, as once, few or many counts, or as a class when the clone is expanded.

>TRBV30|.|TRBJ2-7|TRBD2
CACPAPAGANGEQYF
TGTGCCTGCCCAGCCCCGGCGGGAGCGAATGGAGAGCAGTACTTC
>TRBV6-5|.|TRBJ2-7|.
CATGGAAYYEQYF
TGTGCCACAGGAGGGGCGGCCTACTACGAGCAGTACTTC
>TRBV7-9|once|TRBJ2-3|.
CASMGRSVTQYF
TGTGCCAGCATGGGGCGCTCCGTTACGCAGTATTTT
>TRBV19|.|TRBJ1-5|.
CASTMETEGNQPQHF
TGTGCCAGTACTATGGAGACAGAAGGTAATCAGCCCCAGCATTTT
>TRBV11-2|once|TRBJ1-2|.
CASSLQNSDYGYTF
TGTGCCAGCAGCTTGCAAAATAGTGACTATGGCTACACCTTC
>TRBV9|.|TRBJ2-7|TRBD1
CASSVGDRGIPTKQYF
TGTGCCAGCAGCGTAGGGGACAGGGGAATCCCTACGAAGCAGTACTTC
>TRBV5-6|.|TRBJ1-2|.
CASSSDANYGYTF
TGTGCCAGCAGCTCGGACGCTAACTATGGCTACACCTTC
>TRBV3-1/TRBV3-2|.|TRBJ1-6|.
CASGGLGDYNSPLHF
TGTGCCAGCGGGGGGTTGGGAGACTATAATTCACCCCTCCACTTT
>TRBV5-1|.|TRBJ2-7|TRBD2
CASSLGLAEPTYEQYF
TGCGCCAGCAGCTTGGGACTAGCGGAGCCAACCTACGAGCAGTACTTC
>TRBV5-6|once|TRBJ2-3|.
CASSLRGGQRSDTQYF
TGTGCCAGCAGCTTGAGGGGGGGGCAGAGATCCGATACGCAGTATTTT
>TRBV7-8|.|TRBJ1-6|.
CASSLEWGSPLHF
TGTGCCAGCAGCTTAGAGTGGGGTTCACCCCTCCACTTT
>TRBV19|.|TRBJ2-7|.
CASSAQGLYEQYF
TGTGCCAGTAGTGCCCAGGGACTCTACGAGCAGTACTTC
>TRBV7-3|.|TRBJ2-2|TRBD1
CASSPQGQGASGELFF
TGTGCCAGCAGCCCCCAAGGACAGGGGGCGTCCGGGGAGCTGTTTTTT
>TRBV7-9|.|TRBJ2-7|.
CASSPGLEQYF
TGTGCCAGCAGCCCCGGGTTGGAGCAGTACTTC
>TRBV10-1|.|TRBJ2-1|TRBD2
CASSELGLASDEQFF
TGCGCCAGCAGTGAGCTCGGACTAGCTTCTGATGAGCAGTTCTTC
>TRBV29-1|.|TRBJ2-7|TRBD2
CSVEPTGGEQYF
TGCAGCGTTGAACCAACGGGAGGGGAGCAGTACTTC
>TRBV19|.|TRBJ2-2|.
CASSIKVTGELFF
TGTGCCAGTAGTATCAAGGTCACCGGGGAGCTGTTTTTT
>TRBV5-6|.|TRBJ1-3|.
CASSKGHIFSYSGNTIYF
TGTGCCAGCAGCAAGGGACATATCTTCTCTTACTCTGGAAACACCATATATTTT
>TRBV30|.|TRBJ2-7|TRBD2
CAWSSGSRAYEQYF
TGTGCCTGGAGTAGCGGGAGTAGAGCCTACGAGCAGTACTTC
>TRBV18|.|TRBJ1-4|.
CASSPLDGLGEKLFF
TGTGCCAGCTCACCGCTTGACGGGCTCGGAGAAAAACTGTTTTTT
>TRBV5-4|.|TRBJ2-1|TRBD1
CASSWTGDEQFF
TGTGCCAGCAGCTGGACAGGGGATGAGCAGTTCTTC
>TRBV5-1|.|TRBJ2-7|TRBD2
CASSLAPTSGRSYEQYF
TGCGCCAGCAGCTTGGCTCCGACTAGCGGGAGGTCCTACGAGCAGTACTTC
>TRBV5-1|.|TRBJ2-7|.
CASSLARGGHEQYF
TGCGCCAGCAGCTTGGCTCGCGGCGGCCACGAGCAGTACTTC
>TRBV4-2|.|TRBJ2-3|TRBD2
CATKGGRLSTDTQYF
TGTGCCACTAAGGGAGGGCGATTAAGCACAGATACGCAGTATTTT
>TRBV19|few|TRBJ1-1|.
CASSIGGPEAFF
TGTGCCAGTAGTATAGGCGGCCCTGAAGCTTTCTTT
>TRBV15|.|TRBJ2-3|.
CATSRDVAGGGDTQYF
TGTGCCACCAGCAGAGATGTGGCAGGGGGGGGAGATACGCAGTATTTT
>TRBV7-3|.|TRBJ2-1|.
CASSRLPNSPYNEQFF
TGTGCCAGCAGCCGTCTACCGAACTCTCCCTACAATGAGCAGTTCTTC
>TRBV4-1|.|TRBJ1-1|.
CASSQEGRGGGAEAFF
TGCGCCAGCAGCCAAGAAGGACGGGGTGGAGGGGCTGAAGCTTTCTTT
>TRBV7-9|.|TRBJ1-5|.
CASSLDSSNQPQHF
TGTGCCAGCAGCTTGGACAGTAGCAATCAGCCCCAGCATTTT
>TRBV10-3|few|TRBJ1-2|.
CAISDADRSNYGYTF
TGTGCCATCAGCGATGCAGACAGGTCTAACTATGGCTACACCTTC
>TRBV6-6|.|TRBJ1-5|.
CASSSSGADNQPQHF
TGTGCCAGCAGTTCTTCAGGGGCTGACAATCAGCCCCAGCATTTT
>TRBV27|.|TRBJ1-2|.
CASTRTGNLYGYTF
TGTGCCAGCACTAGAACAGGGAATCTTTATGGCTACACCTTC
>TRBV28|.|TRBJ2-3|.
CASSLGGASTDTQYF
TGTGCCAGCAGTCTGGGCGGTGCTAGCACAGATACGCAGTATTTT
>TRBV14|.|TRBJ2-7|TRBD1
CASSQGRGLYF
TGTGCCAGCAGCCAGGGAAGGGGGCTCTACTTC
>TRBV28|.|TRBJ1-2|.
CASNLRGGYGYTF
TGTGCCAGCAACCTCCGTGGGGGCTATGGCTACACCTTC
>TRBV4-2|.|TRBJ2-7|.
CASSQDVERAEQYF
TGTGCCAGCAGCCAAGATGTTGAGCGGGCGGAGCAGTACTTC
>TRBV4-1|.|TRBJ1-2|.
CASSQTGTLNYGYTF
TGCGCCAGCAGCCAAACCGGGACACTTAACTATGGCTACACCTTC
>TRBV14|.|TRBJ2-2|.
CASSPSVAGELFF
TGTGCCAGCAGCCCCTCGGTGGCCGGGGAGCTGTTTTTT
>TRBV29-1|.|TRBJ2-3|.
CSVLGGLGADTQYF
TGCAGCGTGCTGGGGGGCCTGGGCGCAGATACGCAGTATTTT
>TRBV5-4|.|TRBJ1-6|TRBD1
CASSLGGAGGNSPLHF
TGTGCCAGCAGCTTGGGGGGAGCAGGGGGTAATTCACCCCTCCACTTT
>TRBV5-1|.|TRBJ1-3|.
CASSLASSGNTIYF
TGCGCCAGCAGCTTGGCAAGTTCTGGAAACACCATATATTTT
>TRBV2|.|TRBJ2-7|TRBD2
CASSGAAGGPYEQYF
TGTGCCAGCAGTGGGGCAGCGGGAGGGCCCTACGAGCAGTACTTC
>TRBV28|.|TRBJ1-3|.
CASRQRGRAGNTIYF
TGTGCCAGCAGGCAAAGAGGACGGGCCGGAAACACCATATATTTT
>TRBV5-8|.|TRBJ1-6|.
CASSESRKGLDNSPLHF
TGTGCCAGCAGCGAATCCAGAAAGGGTCTGGATAATTCACCCCTCCACTTT
>TRBV6-5|.|TRBJ1-1|.
CASSYSGGMNTEAFF
TGTGCCAGCAGTTACTCAGGGGGAATGAACACTGAAGCTTTCTTT
>TRBV28|.|TRBJ1-1|.
CASSLASEGRTEAFF
TGTGCCAGCAGTTTGGCGTCGGAGGGTCGCACTGAAGCTTTCTTT
>TRBV6-5|.|TRBJ1-4|.
CASSYRRGTNEKLFF
TGTGCCAGCAGTTACCGCAGGGGCACAAATGAAAAACTGTTTTTT
>TRBV6-2/TRBV6-3|.|TRBJ2-7|.
CASSSPGREQYF
TGTGCCAGCAGTTCCCCCGGTCGGGAGCAGTACTTC